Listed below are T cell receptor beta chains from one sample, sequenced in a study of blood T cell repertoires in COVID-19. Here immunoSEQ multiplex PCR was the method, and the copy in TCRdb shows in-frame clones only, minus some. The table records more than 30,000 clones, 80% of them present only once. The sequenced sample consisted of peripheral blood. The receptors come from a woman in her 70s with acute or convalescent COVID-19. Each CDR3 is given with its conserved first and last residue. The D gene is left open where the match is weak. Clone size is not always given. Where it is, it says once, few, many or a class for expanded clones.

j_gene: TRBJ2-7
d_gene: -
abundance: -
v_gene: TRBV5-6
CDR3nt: TGTGCCAGCAGCTTGGCAGGCCCGAGCTACGAGCAGTACTTC
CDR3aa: CASSLAGPSYEQYF

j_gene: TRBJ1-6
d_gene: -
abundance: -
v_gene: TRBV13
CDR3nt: TGTGCCAGCAGCGACACACCGGTTAATTCACCCCTCCACTTT
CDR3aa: CASSDTPVNSPLHF

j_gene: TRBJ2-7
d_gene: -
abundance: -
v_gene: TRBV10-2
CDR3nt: TGCGCCAGCAGTGAGCGAGGGTTCGAGCAGTACTTC
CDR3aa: CASSERGFEQYF

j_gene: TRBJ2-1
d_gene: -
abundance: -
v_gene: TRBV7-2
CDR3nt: TGTGCCAGCAGCCTGGACAGCCTGTTTTACAATGAGCAGTTCTTC
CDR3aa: CASSLDSLFYNEQFF

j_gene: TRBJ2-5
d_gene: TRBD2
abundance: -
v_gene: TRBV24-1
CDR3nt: TGTGCCACCAGTGGTAGGACTAGCGGGAGAGGGTTGGGGCAAGAGACCCAGTACTTC
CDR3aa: CATSGRTSGRGLGQETQYF

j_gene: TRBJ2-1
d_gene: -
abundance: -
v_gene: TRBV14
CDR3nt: TGTGCCAGCAGCCAAGAAGTGTGGACTTACAATGAGCAGTTCTTC
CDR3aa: CASSQEVWTYNEQFF

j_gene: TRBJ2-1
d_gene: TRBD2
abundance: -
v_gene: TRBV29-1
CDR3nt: TGCAGCGTGAGGGGATTGCGGGAGCTCTACAATGAGCAGTTCTTC
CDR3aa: CSVRGLRELYNEQFF

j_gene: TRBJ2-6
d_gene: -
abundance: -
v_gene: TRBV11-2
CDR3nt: TGTGCCAGCAGCTTTGCTAGGGGTTCGCCTGGGGCCAACGTCCTGACTTTC
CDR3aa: CASSFARGSPGANVLTF

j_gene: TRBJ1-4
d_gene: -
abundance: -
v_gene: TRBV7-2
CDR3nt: TGTGCCAGCAGCTTCCAGGCCTTGGGCGAAAAACTGTTTTTT
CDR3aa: CASSFQALGEKLFF

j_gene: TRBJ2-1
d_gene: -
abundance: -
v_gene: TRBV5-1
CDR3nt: TGCGCCAGCAGTTTAGGACTGGGCTCCTACAATGAGCAGTTCTTC
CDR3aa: CASSLGLGSYNEQFF

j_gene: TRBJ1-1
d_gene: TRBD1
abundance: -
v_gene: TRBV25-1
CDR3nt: TGTGCCAGCAGTGAATTCTCTGGAGGGACAGGCCTCCCTGAAGCTTTCTTT
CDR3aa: CASSEFSGGTGLPEAFF

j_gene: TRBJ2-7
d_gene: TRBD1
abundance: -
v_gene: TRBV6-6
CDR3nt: TGTGCCAGCAGTCCGACCCGAACCAGAGACAGGGGGAAAGAGCAGTACTTC
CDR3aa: CASSPTRTRDRGKEQYF

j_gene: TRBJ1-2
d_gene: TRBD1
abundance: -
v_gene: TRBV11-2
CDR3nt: TGTGCCAGCAGCTTACGACAGGGGGCGTTTGGCTACACCTTC
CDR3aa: CASSLRQGAFGYTF

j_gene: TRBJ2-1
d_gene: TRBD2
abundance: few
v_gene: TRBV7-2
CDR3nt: TGTGCCAGCAGCTTAAGTTTGGGACGGGAGGCAAATGAGCAGTTCTTC
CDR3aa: CASSLSLGREANEQFF

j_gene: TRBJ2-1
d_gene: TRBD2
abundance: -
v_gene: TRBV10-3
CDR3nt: TGTGCCATCAGTGACCCAGCGGGGACCTACAATGAGCAGTTCTTC
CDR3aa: CAISDPAGTYNEQFF

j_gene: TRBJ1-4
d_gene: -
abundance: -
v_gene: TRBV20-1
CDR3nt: TGCAGTGCTAGAAAGAGTGAAAAACTGTTTTTT
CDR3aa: CSARKSEKLFF

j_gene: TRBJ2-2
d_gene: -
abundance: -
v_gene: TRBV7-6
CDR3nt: TGTGCCAGCAGCCTATCAGGGTCCGGGGAGCTGTTTTTT
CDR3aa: CASSLSGSGELFF

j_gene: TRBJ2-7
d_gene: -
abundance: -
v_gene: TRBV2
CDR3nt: TGTGCCAGCGGGACACCCTACGAGCAGTACTTC
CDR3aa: CASGTPYEQYF